This TCR beta chain was obtained from a study of Tregs in tolerant kidney transplant recipients. Study results and caveats: Biological reproducibility was not directly addressed, but technical replication error appeared minimal.

J was trimmed by 3 bases and V by 2 bases; bases with no gene match: 3. The CDR3 extends over 15 amino acids. Germline lookup yields CDR1 LGHNA and CDR2 YSLEER. Profiled with immunoSEQ multiplex PCR; TCRdb holds only in-frame clones, not every one. The sample gives about 110,000 clones, almost 90% of which show up once; about 0.35% is in the top ten. As to this clone: Its antigen is not known.

The rearrangement joins TRBV4-3 to TRBJ2-2; 7 bases fit TRBD1. This sequence was found in a human donor who received a combined kidney and bone marrow transplant. The sample was CD4+ T cells from blood, taken before the transplant. CDR3 nucleotides: TGCGCCAGCAGCCAAACCGACAGGGACACCGGGGAGCTGTTTTTT. It translates to CASSQTDRDTGELFF.